This T cell receptor (beta chain) was retrieved from a study of blood T cell repertoires in COVID-19. Study-level background: Samples came from the United States, Italy and Spain, spanning acute and convalescent COVID-19. PBMCs, B-cell-depleted T cells, or T cells provided the cDNA or gDNA that made up the material.

As handled by the study authors: Nucleated cell counts were estimated from reference gene primer amplification. Method: immunoSEQ multiplex PCR; TCRdb's copy keeps in-frame clones and lacks some. The V and J calls and the clone size are those of that table, but D and trimming were determined from the DNA. Of around 200,000 clones listed, more than 85% are singletons. The CDR3 totals 14 residues. Per the germline V gene, CDR1 is SGHRS and CDR2 is YFSETQ. J lost 3 bases, V lost 4 bases, and 6 bases had no gene match. Sequencing used peripheral blood. The chain couples TRBV5-1 to TRBJ1-1; 7 bases line up with TRBD1. The receptor was derived from a man aged 35 to 55 with acute or convalescent COVID-19. The CDR3 loop reads CASSQTGFDTEAFF. The CDR3 DNA reads TGCGCCAGCAGCCAGACAGGGTTTGACACTGAAGCTTTCTTT.